This T cell receptor (beta chain) was obtained from a study of T cells in Graves' hyperthyroidism and ophthalmopathy (dated by TCRdb to the late 2010s). With regard to the full study: TCR V-J signatures able to tell the groups apart were searched for in a discovery cohort of 100 or so patients, of whom more than 40 had Graves' ophthalmopathy and around 58 had stable Graves' hyperthyroidism. Prospective prediction of ophthalmopathy was tested in an independent validation cohort of approximately 18 hyperthyroidism patients and 17 patients who later progressed to ophthalmopathy. The 85 to 100 discovery patients were divided at random into training and test sets in a 7:3 ratio. The study also compared thyroid tissue and blood T-cell repertoires from a handful of Graves' hyperthyroidism patients. After blood sampling, hyperthyroidism patients were treated with methimazole at a starting dose of 30 mg daily, and ophthalmopathy patients were treated with high-dose intravenous methylprednisolone. TCR Vbeta CDR3 sequencing of 120 to 150 peripheral blood samples (43 ophthalmopathy, 75 to 80 hyperthyroidism and some 17 progressor patients) is reported in the paper.

Stable Graves' hyperthyroidism was defined as no progression to ophthalmopathy during 18 months of follow-up. The hyperthyroidism patients were between 18 and 65 years old and newly diagnosed, with a disease duration of less than 2 months. Exclusion was applied to patients with uncontrolled infections, other autoimmune diseases, pregnancy or lactation. Clinical symptoms, serum thyroxine and TRAb, thyroid ultrasound, and orbital computed tomography formed the basis for the diagnoses. Total RNA was extracted with Trizol reagent, and quality was checked on an Agilent 2100 Bioanalyzer. Findings and caveats that apply to the study as a whole: A 13 V-J signature model separated ophthalmopathy from stable hyperthyroidism, with 87.88% sensitivity and roughly 82% specificity in cross-validation and 80%/75% in testing. Sample size was not statistically predetermined, and blinding of investigators to group allocation was not performed. Most expanded thyroid clonotypes (frequency above 0.001) were also detected in blood, suggesting blood repertoires may reflect thyroid immune responses. In validation, progression to ophthalmopathy was predicted by the model with nearly 71% sensitivity and 72.22% specificity, a median of approximately 6.5 months before onset.

Here V drops 3 bases and J drops 8 bases, and the junction holds 6 bases not matched to any gene. The germline V gene gives CDR1 as SGHVS and CDR2 as FQNEAQ. From the cysteine up to the phenylalanine, the CDR3 has a length of 13 residues. The kept DNA is CDR3 alone, 39 bases in frame from the first base. TCR beta CDR3 regions were amplified from RNA transcripts. The TCR CDR3 was subjected to a first round of RT-PCR using the HTBI primer set and the Qiagen OneStep RT-PCR kit. The libraries were constructed in a second round of multiplex PCR and then size-selected and purified. Libraries were sequenced paired-end with 100 bp reads on an Illumina HiSeq2000. The study's own analysis went as follows. SOAPnuke was used to process the raw data, removing reads that contained adapters or uncalled bases, had a mean Phred below 15, or lacked an exact match to the constant primer or identifier. COPE v1.2.5 was used to merge the high-quality paired reads, and each unique nucleotide sequence was defined as a clonotype. Clonotypes were aligned to IMGT TRBV, TRBD and TRBJ reference segments using MiTCR v1.1. The analysis was restricted to V-J combinations with a frequency above 0.0001, which together covered 99.2% of the repertoires. A TCS score was defined as the ratio between F50 (clonal expansion) and ExV (chaos), using BLOSUM62-based TCRdist between CDR3 peptides within each V-J. Welch's t-statistics and random forest reduced 450 to 600 V-J features to about 12, which were used in a naive Bayes classifier (R e1071). TCRdb applied fastp at Q25 and MiXCR to the public reads, then kept only in-frame beta chains. When rows share a CDR3 protein, they turn into one entry using the most common DNA and genes. TCRdb's processing, not the study's, gives the V and J calls here. The sample table records hundreds of thousands of distinct CDR3 sequences; 40% to 55% of these occur just once. Just under 8.5% of the sample comes from the top ten.

This clonotype has at least ten counts. Its antigen has not been determined. No much larger clonotype is one base removed from it; base qualities were not supplied. This TCR derives from a woman in her late teens or twenties with Graves' hyperthyroidism. Donor details come from another sample of the same person, matched by shared clones. The sample was peripheral blood or thyroid tissue (not recorded which). Here the chain combines TRBV7-8 and TRBJ1-1, and 7 bases in between align with TRBD1. The DNA is as follows: TGTGCCAGCAGCTTTGGTAGGGGGCTCGAAGCTTTCTTT. Its protein product is CASSFGRGLEAFF. Beyond the CDR3, the reference TRBV7-8 and TRBJ1-1 genes provide the residues; the full variable domain reads: GAGVSQSPRYKVAKRGQDVALRCDPISGHVSLFWYQQALGQGPEFLTYFQNEAQLDKSGLPSDRFFAERPEGSVSTLKIQRTQQEDSAVYLCASSFGRGLEAFFGQGTRLTVV.